The 18 T cell receptor beta chains below come from one sample, sequenced in a study of OX40 agonist ivuxolimab in advanced cancers. Profiling relied on immunoSEQ multiplex PCR, and the TCRdb table lists in-frame clones only, not all of them. The sample has roughly 40,000 clones, over 80% seen once. The input for sequencing was CD4+ or CD8+ T cells sorted from blood, taken in a trial of the OX40 agonist ivuxolimab. Receptors were obtained from an adult with an advanced solid tumor such as melanoma, head and neck, liver or kidney cancer.

The chain recombines TRBV9 with TRBJ2-7; possibly TRBD1 or TRBD2 for D (5 bases each). Per germline, CDR1 SGDLS and CDR2 YYNGEE. The CDR3 covers 14 residues. Trimming removed 3 bases from V and 2 bases from J, with 12 bases in between. The CDR3: CASSAGTRPYEQYF. Here the CDR3 DNA reads TGTGCCAGCAGCGCTGGGACGCGCCCCTACGAGCAGTACTTC.

CDR3 coding DNA: TGTGCCAGCACCTACTGGGGTTCTGAGCAGTACTTC. Amino acid sequence: CASTYWGSEQYF. This chain joins TRBV6-5 and TRBJ2-7, with no clear D. V was clipped by 7 bases and J by 7 bases, with 14 bases between them. This CDR3 comprises 12 residues. CDR1 is MNHEY, CDR2 SVGAGI, per germline.

The chain employs TRBV5-1 and TRBJ2-2; 8 bases line up with TRBD1. The V gene end was trimmed by 1 base and the J gene end by 1 base; junction bases not matched to a gene: 6. Per the germline V gene, CDR1 is SGHRS and CDR2 is YFSETQ. The CDR3 has 17 residues. CDR3 residues: CASSLNAGGKNTGELFF. In DNA form, the CDR3 reads TGCGCCAGCAGCTTGAATGCAGGGGGCAAGAACACCGGGGAGCTGTTTTTT.

The chain combines TRBV11-2 with TRBJ2-1, with 7 bases fitting TRBD2. The V segment lost 1 base and the J segment 2 bases; nucleotides outside the gene matches: 8. The CDR3 has 17 amino acids. CDR1 and CDR2 from the germline V gene are SGHAT and FQNNGV. The CDR3 sequence is CASSLGAGRGTYNEQFF. In DNA, the CDR3 is TGTGCCAGCAGCTTAGGGGCAGGGCGGGGGACCTACAATGAGCAGTTCTTC.

The chain carries TRBV5-1 and TRBJ2-3; D is perhaps TRBD1 or TRBD2 (5 bases each). CDR3 size: 16 residues. Germline CDR1 SGHRS, CDR2 YFSETQ. V was clipped by 0 bases and J by 2 bases, with 13 bases between them. CDR3: CASSLEGVRVTDTQYF. The CDR3 DNA sequence: TGCGCCAGCAGCTTGGAAGGGGTGAGGGTCACAGATACGCAGTATTTT.

V and J are TRBV28 and TRBJ1-1; tentative D call: TRBD1 (5 bases). Deletions cut 3 bases from V and 1 base from J, with 6 bases between. In germline, CDR1 is MDHEN, CDR2 SYDVKM. The CDR3 runs to 13 residues. The chain's CDR3 is CASSLGGNTEAFF. DNA for the CDR3: TGTGCCAGCAGTTTGGGGGGGAACACTGAAGCTTTCTTT.

This CDR3 is CASSLRTGVVRLGEKLFF. CDR3 in DNA: TGTGCCAGCAGCTTAAGGACAGGGGTGGTGAGATTGGGCGAAAAACTGTTTTTT. V usage is TRBV7-8 and J usage is TRBJ1-4; 9 bases fit TRBD1. The CDR3 contains 18 residues. J lost 8 bases, V lost 2 bases, and 15 bases had no gene match. Germline CDR1 reads SGHVS; CDR2 reads FQNEAQ.

In its sample, this clone was seen once. The V gene is TRBV29-1, the J gene TRBJ1-3; D might be TRBD1 (6 bases). V was trimmed by 6 bases and J by 4 bases, leaving 13 bases between them. The CDR3 runs to 13 residues. Germline lookup yields CDR1 SQVTM and CDR2 ANQGSEA. This CDR3 reads CSVGTGIGNTIYF. Written as DNA, the CDR3 is TGCAGCGTCGGCACAGGGATAGGAAACACCATATATTTT.

The genes are TRBV30 and TRBJ2-3; 14 nucleotides agree with TRBD2. The CDR3 has 18 amino acids. J gave up 4 bases and V 2 bases, and 11 bases lay outside the gene matches. Germline-derived CDR1 and CDR2 are GTSNPN and SVGIG (reference sequence). The CDR3 coding sequence is TGTGCCTGGAGTAAGGGTCGGACTAGCGGGAGGACTTCAGATACGCAGTATTTT. Residues: CAWSKGRTSGRTSDTQYF.

CDR3 region: CASSMWGEATEAFF. In DNA, the CDR3 is TGTGCCAGTAGTATGTGGGGGGAGGCCACTGAAGCTTTCTTT. V usage is TRBV19 and J usage is TRBJ1-1, with a possible D match to TRBD1 (5 bases). Trimming pared 3 bases from V and 4 bases from J, leaving 12 bases between. The CDR3 runs 14 residues. Germline CDR1 is LNHDA and CDR2 is SQIVND (reference sequence). The full variable domain, with the rest looked up from reference TRBV19 and TRBJ1-1, is DGGITQSPKYLFRKEGQNVTLSCEQNLNHDAMYWYRQDPGQGLRLIYYSQIVNDFQKGDIAEGYSVSREKKESFPLTVTSAQKNPTAFYLCASSMWGEATEAFFGQGTRLTVV.

The chain couples TRBV5-4 to TRBJ1-1; 9 nucleotides align to TRBD1. Losses at the gene ends were 4 bases for V and 3 bases for J; bases not matched to a gene: 7. CDR1 is SGHNT and CDR2 is YYREEE in the germline V gene (reference sequence). CDR3 length equals 15 residues. The CDR3 nucleotides read TGTGCCAGCAGCCCTGCCGGGACAGGGTACACTGAAGCTTTCTTT. Its translation: CASSPAGTGYTEAFF.

This sequence joins TRBV7-9 and TRBJ2-2; D call uncertain. Trimming left V 11 bases short and J 4 bases short, with 11 bases between. Germline-derived CDR1 and CDR2 are SEHNR and FQNEAQ (reference sequence). The CDR3 has 12 residues. The CDR3 here is CAAARVTGELFF. In DNA, the CDR3 is TGTGCCGCAGCAAGAGTCACCGGGGAGCTGTTTTTT.

This sequence joins TRBV28 and TRBJ2-6; D unresolved. The CDR3 extends over 19 amino acids. V was clipped by 2 bases and J by 1 base, with 18 bases between them. The germline gives CDR1 MDHEN, CDR2 SYDVKM. The CDR3 region has the DNA TGTGCCAGCAGTTTAGCGTTTGGCAGGAAGAGATCTGGGGCCAACGTCCTGACTTTC. This sequence encodes CASSLAFGRKRSGANVLTF.

The chain combines TRBV11-2 with TRBJ2-1; D perhaps matches TRBD2 (7 bases). The CDR3 covers 13 residues. CDR1 is SGHAT, CDR2 FQNNGV, per germline. V was clipped by 5 bases and J by 10 bases, with 15 bases between them. The CDR3, as DNA: TGTGCCAGCAGCCAGGGAGGGGGAGGGGAGCAGTTCTTC. The encoded protein is CASSQGGGGEQFF.

The gene calls are TRBV5-1 and TRBJ2-6, with TRBD1 matching over 7 bases. The V gene's germline CDR1 is SGHRS and CDR2 YFSETQ. The CDR3 extends over 16 amino acids. The ends lost 4 bases at V and 2 bases at J; junction bases unmatched: 6. CDR3: CASSKEGGAGANVLTF. CDR3 nucleotides: TGCGCCAGCAGCAAGGAAGGGGGCGCTGGGGCCAACGTCCTGACTTTC. Full variable domain (remainder filled in from reference TRBV5-1 and TRBJ2-6): KAGVTQTPRYLIKTRGQQVTLSCSPISGHRSVSWYQQTPGQGLQFLFEYFSETQRNKGNFPGRFSGRQFSNSRSEMNVSTLELGDSALYLCASSKEGGAGANVLTFGAGSRLTVL.

The chain is built from TRBV11-3 and TRBJ2-7; TRBD2 is a possible D gene (5 bases). The CDR3 is made up of 13 amino acids. With 0 bases removed from V and 3 bases from J, the gap between germline ends came to 6 bases. Germline-derived CDR1 and CDR2 are SGHNT and YENEEA. The CDR3 coding sequence is TGTGCCAGCAGCTTAGATCGGGGCTACGAGCAGTACTTC. This encodes CASSLDRGYEQYF.

The genes are TRBV28 and TRBJ1-5, with 7 bases lining up with TRBD1. V trimming: 4 bases; J trimming: 3 bases; junction bases outside the gene matches: 6. The CDR3 spans 15 residues. Germline V lookup: CDR1 MDHEN, CDR2 SYDVKM. CDR3 residues: CASSSRDSPNQPQHF. The CDR3 DNA sequence: TGTGCCAGCAGTTCCCGGGACAGTCCCAATCAGCCCCAGCATTTT.

This clone showed up just once. This chain connects TRBV19 to TRBJ2-7; 9 bases fit TRBD1. From germline, CDR1 is LNHDA and CDR2 SQIVND (reference sequence). This CDR3 region has 15 residues. The V and J ends lost 1 base and 5 bases, in that order; junction bases with no gene match: 6. CDR3 in DNA: TGTGCCAGTAGTATAGGGCGGGACAGGGCCCACGAGCAGTACTTC. This codes for CASSIGRDRAHEQYF.